These 29 T cell receptor beta chains were all obtained from the same sample, sequenced in a study of cytomegalovirus exposure and HLA in healthy donors. Primers: 60 Vbeta forward and 13 Jbeta reverse. Clones were sequenced by immunoSEQ multiplex PCR, and TCRdb holds only the in-frame ones, with some missing. The sample shows 55,000 to 75,000 clones, 70% to 85% of them seen only once. The sequenced sample consisted of PBMCs. Every receptor here comes from a human donor in good health.

This chain uses TRBV14 with TRBJ2-7; D is ambiguous. Trimming removed 1 base at V and 5 bases at J, with 3 bases between. Germline assignment: CDR1 SGHDN and CDR2 FVKESK. This CDR3 spans 11 amino acids. CDR3 sequence: CASSQGDEQYF. CDR3 nucleotide sequence: TGTGCCAGCAGCCAAGGAGACGAGCAGTACTTC.

The chain couples TRBV7-9 to TRBJ1-5, with D unclear. Trimming stripped 1 base from V and 9 bases from J, with 10 bases between. The CDR3 is 13 residues long. CDR1 is SEHNR and CDR2 is FQNEAQ in the germline V gene (reference sequence). The CDR3 coding sequence is TGTGCCAGCAGCTTAGAGGAGGTCGGGCCCCAGCATTTT. This codes for CASSLEEVGPQHF.

J is TRBJ2-3 and V is TRBV4-1, with a possible D match to TRBD2 (6 bases). Trimming stripped 2 bases from V and 0 bases from J, with 9 bases between. Germline-derived CDR1 and CDR2 are MGHRA and YSYEKL. This CDR3 has 15 residues. CDR3 coding DNA: TGCGCCAGCAGCCAACATGGACTAAGCACAGATACGCAGTATTTT. This encodes CASSQHGLSTDTQYF.

The chain links TRBV5-6 to TRBJ2-3; 7 positions agree with TRBD2. CDR3 size: 16 residues. The germline V gene has CDR1 SGHDT and CDR2 YYEEEE. V gave up 1 base and J gave up 5 bases; unmatched junction bases: 10. The CDR3 coding sequence is TGTGCCAGCAGCTTGTTCGGGGGTATAGCGGGAGATACGCAGTATTTT. It yields the protein CASSLFGGIAGDTQYF.

This clone was seen only a few times. V usage is TRBV19 and J usage is TRBJ2-7; 9 nucleotides agree with TRBD2. The germline gives CDR1 LNHDA, CDR2 SQIVND (reference sequence). The ends lost 4 bases at V and 3 bases at J; junction bases unmatched: 7. The CDR3 is 15 residues long. DNA for the CDR3: TGTGCCAGTAGTAGCAGTAGCGGGAGAGTCTACGAGCAGTACTTC. As protein: CASSSSSGRVYEQYF.

CDR3 protein: CASSLKGAEETQYF. The DNA for the CDR3 is TGCGCCAGCAGCCTGAAGGGGGCAGAAGAGACCCAGTACTTC. The chain couples TRBV5-1 to TRBJ2-5; TRBD1 matches 7 bases. The V segment lost 4 bases and the J segment 3 bases; nucleotides outside the gene matches: 6. CDR3 length equals 14 residues. Germline lookup yields CDR1 SGHRS and CDR2 YFSETQ.

The chain recombines TRBV30 with TRBJ2-3, with D unresolved. Germline V CDR1 and CDR2: GTSNPN, SVGIG (reference sequence). This CDR3 has 13 residues. V was trimmed by 1 base and J by 0 bases, leaving 5 bases between them. CDR3 DNA sequence: TGTGCCTGGAGTGGGCTCAGCACAGATACGCAGTATTTT. This codes for CAWSGLSTDTQYF.

The gene calls are TRBV5-1 and TRBJ2-7; D not resolved. This CDR3 is 14 amino acids long. CDR1 SGHRS and CDR2 YFSETQ come from the germline V gene. V was shortened by 2 bases and J by 5 bases, with 14 bases between the two germline ends. The CDR3 region is CASSLESGPNEQYF. The CDR3 region has the DNA TGCGCCAGCAGCTTAGAATCGGGTCCGAACGAGCAGTACTTC.

The chain joins TRBV30 to TRBJ2-7, with 10 bases fitting TRBD2. The CDR3 covers 17 residues. J lost 0 bases, V lost 3 bases, and 11 bases had no gene match. Looked up from germline, CDR1 is GTSNPN and CDR2 is SVGIG (reference sequence). CDR3 amino acids: CAWRLTGTSASSYEQYF. CDR3 nucleotide sequence: TGTGCCTGGAGATTAACCGGGACTAGCGCGAGCTCCTACGAGCAGTACTTC. The entire variable domain, with the rest obtained from reference TRBV30 and TRBJ2-7, is as follows: SQTIHQWPATLVQPVGSPLSLECTVEGTSNPNLYWYRQAAGRGLQLLFYSVGIGQISSEVPQNLSASRPQDRQFILSSKKLLLSDSGFYLCAWRLTGTSASSYEQYFGPGTRLTVT.

The V and J genes are TRBV5-1 and TRBJ1-2; D is uncertain. CDR1 SGHRS and CDR2 YFSETQ come from the germline V gene. CDR3 size: 14 residues. Trimming left V 0 bases short and J 5 bases short, with 11 bases between. CDR3 sequence reads: CASSLVPQSYGYTF. The CDR3 DNA reads TGCGCCAGCAGCTTGGTACCGCAGTCGTATGGCTACACCTTC. The whole variable domain, remainder taken from reference TRBV5-1 and TRBJ1-2, is KAGVTQTPRYLIKTRGQQVTLSCSPISGHRSVSWYQQTPGQGLQFLFEYFSETQRNKGNFPGRFSGRQFSNSRSEMNVSTLELGDSALYLCASSLVPQSYGYTFGSGTRLTVV.

The rearrangement joins TRBV5-4 to TRBJ2-7, with a weak D call TRBD2 (5 bases). The CDR3 runs 15 residues. V lost 0 bases to trimming and J lost 6 bases, with 16 bases between them. The germline V gene has CDR1 SGHNT and CDR2 YYREEE (reference sequence). The DNA of the CDR3 is TGTGCCAGCAGCTTGGGAGGAGGTGGAGTGGTCGAGCAGTACTTC. Its translation: CASSLGGGGVVEQYF.

The genes are TRBV5-6 and TRBJ2-5; D is ambiguous. Trimming shortened V by 4 bases and J by 2 bases, and 18 bases separated the two germline ends. Germline values: CDR1 SGHDT, CDR2 YYEEEE. The CDR3 has 16 amino acids. The CDR3 DNA follows: TGTGCCAGCAGCCCCTGGCAGGTCGAAGTTCAAGAGACCCAGTACTTC. Protein sequence: CASSPWQVEVQETQYF.

The V call is TRBV6-1, the J call TRBJ2-2, with D possibly matching TRBD2 (6 bases). Germline V lookup: CDR1 MNHNS, CDR2 SASEGT. The CDR3 runs 15 residues. Trimming took 7 bases from V and 1 from J, leaving 13 bases between them. As DNA, the CDR3 is TGTGCCAGCACTAGAGAGGGAGGGAACACCGGGGAGCTGTTTTTT. Its translation is CASTREGGNTGELFF.

This sequence joins TRBV28 and TRBJ1-2; D may be TRBD1 (5 bases). The germline V gene has CDR1 MDHEN and CDR2 SYDVKM. This CDR3 comprises 13 residues. V was cut by 2 bases and J by 5 bases, with 9 bases left in between. CDR3 protein: CASSLGAQYGYTF. The CDR3 coding sequence is TGTGCCAGCAGTTTAGGGGCGCAGTATGGCTACACCTTC.

This CDR3 is CASSFILSEQFF. CDR3 coding DNA: TGTGCCAGCAGTTTTATCCTAAGTGAGCAGTTCTTC. This chain uses TRBV27 with TRBJ2-1; D not certain. V was cut by 3 bases and J by 9 bases, with 9 bases left in between. Germline CDR1 is MNHEY and CDR2 is SMNVEV (reference sequence). CDR3 length equals 12 residues.

The chain has TRBV27 and TRBJ2-1; TRBD2 aligns across 12 bases. V lost 6 bases, J lost 8 bases, and 8 bases stayed unmatched. CDR3 length: 15 residues. Per the germline V gene, CDR1 is MNHEY and CDR2 is SMNVEV (reference sequence). The CDR3, as DNA: TGTGCCAGCAGCCCGGAGACTAGCGGGAGATATGAGCAGTTCTTC. It is translated as CASSPETSGRYEQFF.

The gene calls are TRBV25-1 and TRBJ2-5; D may be TRBD2 (6 bases). Germline CDR1 and CDR2: MGHDK and SYGVNS. Trimming pared 1 base from V and 5 bases from J, leaving 11 bases between. The CDR3 spans 14 residues. CDR3 DNA: TGTGCCAGCAGTGAATCAAGGGAGGTTGAGACCCAGTACTTC. Amino acid sequence: CASSESREVETQYF.

This clone was detected only a few times. The chain combines TRBV7-9 with TRBJ1-5, with a tentative D call TRBD1 (5 bases). Germline V lookup: CDR1 SEHNR, CDR2 FQNEAQ (reference sequence). This CDR3 has 14 amino acids. V dropped 1 base and J dropped 4 bases, with 8 bases sitting between them. CDR3 DNA: TGTGCCAGCAGCTTAGGACAGAGTAATCAGCCCCAGCATTTT. Encoded protein: CASSLGQSNQPQHF.

The chain carries TRBV4-2 and TRBJ1-2; 8 bases agree with TRBD1. With V trimmed by 0 bases and J by 8 bases, 5 bases remained unmatched. CDR3 length equals 14 residues. Germline V gives CDR1 LGHNA, CDR2 YNFKEQ. The CDR3 coding sequence is TGTGCCAGCAGCCAAGATCAGGGGGCTAGGGGCTACACCTTC. Translation: CASSQDQGARGYTF.

This clone has only one observation. This chain connects TRBV5-1 to TRBJ2-1, with 9 bases that match TRBD1. V lost 5 bases, J lost 1 base, and 7 bases stayed unmatched. The CDR3 length is 16 residues. Germline CDR1 and CDR2: SGHRS and YFSETQ. The CDR3 DNA is TGCGCCAGCAGTCCCGGACAGGGGATATCCTACAATGAGCAGTTCTTC. This gives the protein CASSPGQGISYNEQFF.

The J gene is TRBJ1-1, the V gene TRBV6-5, with 10 bases that match TRBD1. J was trimmed by 8 bases and V by 8 bases; bases with no gene match: 11. Per germline, CDR1 MNHEY and CDR2 SVGAGI. This CDR3 comprises 14 residues. For the CDR3, the DNA is TGTGCCAGCTTCCGGGACAGGGGTAGGGAAGAAGCTTTCTTT. Encoded protein: CASFRDRGREEAFF.

In DNA form, the CDR3 reads TGTGCCAGCAGTGTGAGATGGCAGTTCTTC. It translates to CASSVRWQFF. The genes are TRBV2 and TRBJ2-1; D gene unclear. V lost 4 bases and J lost 12, with 7 bases in between. The germline gives CDR1 SNHLY, CDR2 FYNNEI. The CDR3 loop spans 10 amino acids.

This clone was seen a few times. This sequence joins TRBV19 and TRBJ2-7; 9 bases align to TRBD2. The trim removed 3 bases at V and 4 bases at J, leaving 7 bases unmatched. CDR1 is LNHDA, CDR2 SQIVND, per germline (reference sequence). The length of the CDR3 is 15 residues. The CDR3 nucleotides read TGTGCCAGTAGTATTTATAGCGGGAGCGGGTACGAGCAGTACTTC. It yields the protein CASSIYSGSGYEQYF.

The J gene is TRBJ2-5, the V gene TRBV5-5; 9 nucleotides match TRBD2. Germline loops: CDR1 SGHKS, CDR2 YYEKEE (reference sequence). The V segment lost 2 bases and the J segment 6 bases; nucleotides outside the gene matches: 20. The CDR3 runs to 19 residues. The CDR3 nucleotides are TGTGCCAGCAGCTTCTTCTCTGCGGGAGGGCCTAGGGGGGAAAAGACCCAGTACTTC. Protein: CASSFFSAGGPRGEKTQYF.

This clone was counted only a few times. The chain links TRBV5-5 to TRBJ1-5, with 9 nucleotides matching TRBD1. Looked up from germline, CDR1 is SGHKS and CDR2 is YYEKEE (reference sequence). CDR3 length equals 15 residues. Trimming cost V 2 bases and J 6 bases; bases outside gene matches: 6. The DNA for the CDR3 is TGTGCCAGCAGCTTCGGGACAGGGACGGGTCAGCCCCAGCATTTT. Protein product: CASSFGTGTGQPQHF.

The rearrangement uses TRBV19 and TRBJ1-1, with a possible D match to TRBD1 (6 bases). The V gene's germline CDR1 is LNHDA and CDR2 SQIVND (reference sequence). The CDR3 length is 15 residues. Trimming took off 6 bases at V and 2 bases at J, with 16 bases between the two ends. DNA of the CDR3: TGTGCCAGTAGCCGGAACGGACAGACCAACACTGAAGCTTTCTTT. It yields the protein CASSRNGQTNTEAFF.

The rearrangement joins TRBV12-2 to TRBJ2-2; the table's D call TRBD2 went unverified against the DNA. TRBV12-2 is an annotated pseudogene. The CDR3 has 17 amino acids. The CDR3 here is CASREHSGRAPTGELFF. The CDR3 DNA is TGTGCAAGTCGCGAACATAGCGGGAGGGCCCCTACCGGGGAGCTGTTTTTT.

The J gene is TRBJ1-2, the V gene TRBV30; D call uncertain. This CDR3 has 11 residues. Between the trimmed V and J ends, which lost 6 bases and 12 bases, there was a span of 17 bases. CDR1 and CDR2 from the germline V gene are GTSNPN and SVGIG (reference sequence). The CDR3 coding sequence is TGTGCCTGCTCGGGAGGGTCGCGCAACACCTTC. Its translation is CACSGGSRNTF. The whole variable domain, filled in from reference TRBV30 and TRBJ1-2, reads SQTIHQWPATLVQPVGSPLSLECTVEGTSNPNLYWYRQAAGRGLQLLFYSVGIGQISSEVPQNLSASRPQDRQFILSSKKLLLSDSGFYLCACSGGSRNTFGSGTRLTVV.

The chain joins TRBV5-1 to TRBJ2-3; 8 positions match TRBD2. Trimming took 4 bases from V and 2 from J; bases not matched to a gene: 6. In germline, CDR1 is SGHRS, CDR2 YFSETQ. The CDR3 extends over 15 amino acids. The CDR3 DNA sequence: TGCGCCAGCAGCCCCTGGACTAGCTCCACAGATACGCAGTATTTT. It is translated as CASSPWTSSTDTQYF.